The T cell receptor beta chain under discussion was sequenced for a study of cytomegalovirus exposure and HLA in healthy donors. This clone was picked up a small number of times. Its matching antigen is unknown. Study-wide points: Some TCR beta chains (roughly 160 of them) were listed as cytomegalovirus-associated.

Clones were sequenced by immunoSEQ multiplex PCR, and TCRdb holds only the in-frame ones, with some missing. The sample has roughly 100,000 clones; 70% to 90% are singletons. The sample comprised PBMCs. This clonotype originated in a woman aged 18-29 years in good health and CMV-seropositive.

In nucleotides, the CDR3 is TGCGCCAGCAGCCAAGCGGCGGGGATGACCTACGAGCAGTACTTC. Translated, it gives CASSQAAGMTYEQYF. The chain joins TRBV4-1 to TRBJ2-7; D is perhaps TRBD2 (6 bases). The CDR3 is 15 amino acids. Trimming pared 1 base from V and 2 bases from J, leaving 12 bases between. Germline assignment: CDR1 MGHRA and CDR2 YSYEKL.